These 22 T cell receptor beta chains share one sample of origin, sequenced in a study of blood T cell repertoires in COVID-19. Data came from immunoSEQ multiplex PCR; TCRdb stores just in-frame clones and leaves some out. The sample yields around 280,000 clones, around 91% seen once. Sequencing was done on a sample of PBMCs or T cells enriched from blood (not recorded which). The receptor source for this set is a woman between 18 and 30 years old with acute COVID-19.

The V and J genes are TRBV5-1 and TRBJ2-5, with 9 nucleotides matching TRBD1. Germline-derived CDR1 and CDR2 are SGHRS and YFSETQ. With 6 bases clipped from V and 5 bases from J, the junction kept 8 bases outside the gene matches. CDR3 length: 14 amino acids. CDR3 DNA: TGCGCCAGCACCAAAGGGGACAGGGTGGAGACCCAGTACTTC. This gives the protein CASTKGDRVETQYF.

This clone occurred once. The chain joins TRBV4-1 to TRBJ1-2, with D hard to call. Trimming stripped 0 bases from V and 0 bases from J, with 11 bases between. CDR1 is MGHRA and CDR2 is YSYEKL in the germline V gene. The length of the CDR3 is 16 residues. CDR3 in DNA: TGCGCCAGCAGCCAAGAAATGGGAGGAGCTAACTATGGCTACACCTTC. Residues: CASSQEMGGANYGYTF.

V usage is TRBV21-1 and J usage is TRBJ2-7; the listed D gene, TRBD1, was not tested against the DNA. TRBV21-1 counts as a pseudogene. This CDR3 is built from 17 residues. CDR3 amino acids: CASSKGAPDRDSYEQYF. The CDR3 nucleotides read TGTGCCAGCAGCAAAGGGGCCCCCGACAGGGACTCCTACGAGCAGTACTTC.

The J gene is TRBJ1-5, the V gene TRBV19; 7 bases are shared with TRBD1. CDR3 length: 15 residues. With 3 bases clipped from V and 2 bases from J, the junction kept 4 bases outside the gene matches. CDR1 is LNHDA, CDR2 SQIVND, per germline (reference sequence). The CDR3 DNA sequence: TGTGCCAGTAGTATGGTCGGACAGGGCAATCAGCCCCAGCATTTT. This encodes CASSMVGQGNQPQHF.

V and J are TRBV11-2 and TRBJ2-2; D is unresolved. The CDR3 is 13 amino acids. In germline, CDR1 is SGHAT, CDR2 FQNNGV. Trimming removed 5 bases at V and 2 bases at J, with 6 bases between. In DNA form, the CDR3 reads TGTGCCAGCAGCCCCACTAACACCGGGGAGCTGTTTTTT. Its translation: CASSPTNTGELFF.

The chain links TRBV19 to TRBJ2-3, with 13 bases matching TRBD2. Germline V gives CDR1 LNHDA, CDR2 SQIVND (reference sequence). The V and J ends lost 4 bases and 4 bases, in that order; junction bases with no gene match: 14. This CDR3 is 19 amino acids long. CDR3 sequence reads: CASSTPGTSGIILADTQYF. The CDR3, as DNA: TGTGCCAGTAGTACGCCCGGGACTAGCGGGATTATACTAGCAGATACGCAGTATTTT. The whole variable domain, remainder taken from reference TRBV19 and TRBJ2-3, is DGGITQSPKYLFRKEGQNVTLSCEQNLNHDAMYWYRQDPGQGLRLIYYSQIVNDFQKGDIAEGYSVSREKKESFPLTVTSAQKNPTAFYLCASSTPGTSGIILADTQYFGPGTRLTVL.

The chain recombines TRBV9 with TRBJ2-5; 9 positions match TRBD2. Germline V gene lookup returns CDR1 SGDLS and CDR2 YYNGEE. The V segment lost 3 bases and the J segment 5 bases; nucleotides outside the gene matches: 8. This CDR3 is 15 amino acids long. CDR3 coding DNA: TGTGCCAGCAGCGCGAGAGGCGGGAGGGGCGAGACCCAGTACTTC. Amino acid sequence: CASSARGGRGETQYF.

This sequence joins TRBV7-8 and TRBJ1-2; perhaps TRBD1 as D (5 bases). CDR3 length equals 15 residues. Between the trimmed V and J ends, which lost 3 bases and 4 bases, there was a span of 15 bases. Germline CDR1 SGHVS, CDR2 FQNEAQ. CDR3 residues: CASSFLGEGSYGYTF. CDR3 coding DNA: TGTGCCAGCAGCTTCCTCGGGGAGGGGAGCTATGGCTACACCTTC. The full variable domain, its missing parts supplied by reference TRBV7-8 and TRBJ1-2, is GAGVSQSPRYKVAKRGQDVALRCDPISGHVSLFWYQQALGQGPEFLTYFQNEAQLDKSGLPSDRFFAERPEGSVSTLKIQRTQQEDSAVYLCASSFLGEGSYGYTFGSGTRLTVV.

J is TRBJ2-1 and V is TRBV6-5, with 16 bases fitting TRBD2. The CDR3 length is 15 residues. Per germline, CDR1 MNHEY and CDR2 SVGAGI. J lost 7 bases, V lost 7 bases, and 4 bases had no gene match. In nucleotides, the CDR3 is TGTGCCAGCAAGGGACTAGCGGGAGGGCCGAATGAGCAGTTCTTC. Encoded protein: CASKGLAGGPNEQFF.

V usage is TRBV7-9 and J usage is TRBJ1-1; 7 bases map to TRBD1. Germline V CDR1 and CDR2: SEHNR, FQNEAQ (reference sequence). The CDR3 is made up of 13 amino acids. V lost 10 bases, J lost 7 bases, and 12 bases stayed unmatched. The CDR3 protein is CATQPHRDSEAFF. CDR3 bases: TGTGCCACCCAACCACACCGGGACAGTGAAGCTTTCTTT.

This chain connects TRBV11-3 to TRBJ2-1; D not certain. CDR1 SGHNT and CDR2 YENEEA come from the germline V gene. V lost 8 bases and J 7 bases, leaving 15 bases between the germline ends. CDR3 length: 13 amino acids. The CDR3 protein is CASRLTSGNEQFF. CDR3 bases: TGTGCCAGCCGACTTACCTCTGGGAATGAGCAGTTCTTC.

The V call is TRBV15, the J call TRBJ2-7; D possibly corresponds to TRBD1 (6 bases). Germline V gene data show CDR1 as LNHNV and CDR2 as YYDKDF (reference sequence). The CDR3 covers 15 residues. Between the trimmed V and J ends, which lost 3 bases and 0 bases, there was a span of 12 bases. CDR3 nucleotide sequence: TGTGCCACCAGCAGGGAAAGGACAGTCTCCTACGAGCAGTACTTC. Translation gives CATSRERTVSYEQYF.

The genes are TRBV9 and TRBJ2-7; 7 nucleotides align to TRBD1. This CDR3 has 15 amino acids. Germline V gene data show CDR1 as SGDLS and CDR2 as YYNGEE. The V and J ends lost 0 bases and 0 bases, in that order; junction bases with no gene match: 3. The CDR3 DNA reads TGTGCCAGCAGCGTAGGGACAGGATTCTCCTACGAGCAGTACTTC. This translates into CASSVGTGFSYEQYF.

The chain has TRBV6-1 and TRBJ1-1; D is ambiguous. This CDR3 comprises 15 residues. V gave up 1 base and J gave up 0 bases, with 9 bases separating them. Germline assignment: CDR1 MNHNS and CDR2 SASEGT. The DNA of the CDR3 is TGTGCCAGCAGTGAAGTCCCCGGGGTGAACACTGAAGCTTTCTTT. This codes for CASSEVPGVNTEAFF.

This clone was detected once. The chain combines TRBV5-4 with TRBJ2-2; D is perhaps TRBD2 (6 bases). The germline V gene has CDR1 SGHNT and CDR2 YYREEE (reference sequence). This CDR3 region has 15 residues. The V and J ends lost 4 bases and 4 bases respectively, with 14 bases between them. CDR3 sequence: CASSAGGPGTGELFF. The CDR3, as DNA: TGTGCCAGCAGCGCAGGAGGGCCGGGCACCGGGGAGCTGTTTTTT. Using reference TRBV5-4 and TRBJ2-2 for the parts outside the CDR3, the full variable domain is ETGVTQSPTHLIKTRGQQVTLRCSSQSGHNTVSWYQQALGQGPQFIFQYYREEENGRGNFPPRFSGLQFPNYSSELNVNALELDDSALYLCASSAGGPGTGELFFGEGSRLTVL.

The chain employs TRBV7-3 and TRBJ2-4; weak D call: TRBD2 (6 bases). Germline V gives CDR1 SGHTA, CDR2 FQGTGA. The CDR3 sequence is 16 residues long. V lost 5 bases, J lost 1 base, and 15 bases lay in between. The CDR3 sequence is CASSLGDSSAKNIQYF. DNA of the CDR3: TGTGCCAGCAGCCTAGGGGACTCGTCGGCCAAAAACATTCAGTACTTC.

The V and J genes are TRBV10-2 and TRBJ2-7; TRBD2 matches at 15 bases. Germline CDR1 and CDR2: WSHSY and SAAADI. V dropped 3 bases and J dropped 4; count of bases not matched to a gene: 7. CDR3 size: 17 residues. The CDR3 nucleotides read TGCGCCAGCAGTGATAGGCCGGGACTAGCGGGAGGATACGAGCAGTACTTC. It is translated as CASSDRPGLAGGYEQYF.

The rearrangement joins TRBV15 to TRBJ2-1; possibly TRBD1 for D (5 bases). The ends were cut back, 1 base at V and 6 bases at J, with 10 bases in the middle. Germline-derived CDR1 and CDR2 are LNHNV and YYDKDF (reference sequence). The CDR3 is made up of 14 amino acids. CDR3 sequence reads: CATSRGGSTNEQFF. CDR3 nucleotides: TGTGCCACCAGCAGAGGGGGCAGTACCAATGAGCAGTTCTTC.

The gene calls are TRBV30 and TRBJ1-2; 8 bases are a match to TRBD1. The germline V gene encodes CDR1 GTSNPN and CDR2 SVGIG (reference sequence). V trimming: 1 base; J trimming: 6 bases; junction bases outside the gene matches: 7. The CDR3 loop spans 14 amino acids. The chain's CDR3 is CAWSAGRGLDGYTF. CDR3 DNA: TGTGCCTGGAGTGCTGGCAGGGGGCTCGATGGCTACACCTTC.

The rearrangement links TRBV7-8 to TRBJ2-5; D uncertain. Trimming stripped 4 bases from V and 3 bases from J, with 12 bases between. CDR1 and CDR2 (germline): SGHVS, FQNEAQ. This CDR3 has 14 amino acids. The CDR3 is CASSSGPPKETQYF. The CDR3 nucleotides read TGTGCCAGCAGCTCGGGTCCGCCTAAAGAGACCCAGTACTTC.

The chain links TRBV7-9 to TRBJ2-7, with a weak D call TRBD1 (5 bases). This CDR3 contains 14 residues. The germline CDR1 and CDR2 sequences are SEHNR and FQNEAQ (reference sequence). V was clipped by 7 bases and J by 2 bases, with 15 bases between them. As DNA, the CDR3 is TGTGCCAGCATCGCCACCGACAGTACCTACGAGCAGTACTTC. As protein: CASIATDSTYEQYF.

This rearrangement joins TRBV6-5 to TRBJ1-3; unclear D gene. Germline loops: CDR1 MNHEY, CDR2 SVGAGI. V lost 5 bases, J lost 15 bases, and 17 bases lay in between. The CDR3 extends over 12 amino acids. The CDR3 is CASSREDGTRYF. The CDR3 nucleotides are TGTGCCAGCAGTCGCGAGGACGGAACTAGATATTTT.